These 17 T cell receptor beta chains came from one sample sequenced in a study of T cells after yellow fever vaccination. One entry per CDR3 protein results from TCRdb running MiXCR on the 5' RACE reads. This table has about 130,000 distinct CDR3 sequences, approximately 6.6% appearing once. This sample comprised CD4+ T cells sorted from PBMCs, obtained 10 days after the yellow fever booster vaccination. The source is a man aged 30-40 years who received the YFV17D yellow fever vaccine.

The rearrangement uses TRBV29-1 and TRBJ2-1; either TRBD1 or TRBD2 may fit D (5 bases each). CDR1 and CDR2 (germline): SQVTM, ANQGSEA. The CDR3 has 15 residues. The V end was cut by 4 bases, the J end by 5 bases, with 18 bases between. CDR3 protein: CSVGTTDEGNNEQFF. The CDR3 DNA reads as TGCAGCGTTGGAACGACGGATGAGGGGAACAATGAGCAGTTCTTC.

In its sample, this clonotype was seen many times. The J gene is TRBJ2-3, the V gene TRBV4-1; 7 bases agree with TRBD1. CDR3 length: 16 amino acids. Looked up from germline, CDR1 is MGHRA and CDR2 is YSYEKL. Losses at the gene ends were 1 base for V and 4 bases for J; bases not matched to a gene: 8. In DNA form, the CDR3 reads TGCGCCAGCAGCCAAGGGTACGGGACAGTACCAGATACGCAGTATTTT. This sequence encodes CASSQGYGTVPDTQYF.

This clonotype came up many times. The chain couples TRBV7-9 to TRBJ2-7, with D unresolved. The CDR3 spans 14 residues. Per germline, CDR1 SEHNR and CDR2 FQNEAQ (reference sequence). V dropped 5 bases and J dropped 2 bases, with 13 bases sitting between them. For the CDR3, the DNA is TGTGCCAGCAGCCCGAGAAGGTCGACCTACGAGCAGTACTTC. Its protein product is CASSPRRSTYEQYF.

This clonotype was counted ten times or more. The V gene is TRBV5-6, the J gene TRBJ2-7; D is tentatively TRBD1 or TRBD2 (5 bases each). This CDR3 has 13 amino acids. Germline assignment: CDR1 SGHDT and CDR2 YYEEEE. The V end was cut by 3 bases, the J end by 3 bases, with 10 bases between. Here the CDR3 DNA reads TGTGCCAGCAGCTGGGACGGAAACTACGAGCAGTACTTC. It translates to CASSWDGNYEQYF.

This clonotype has ten or more counts. This sequence joins TRBV5-5 and TRBJ2-5; no clear D gene. With 0 bases removed from V and 7 bases from J, the gap between germline ends came to 4 bases. The length of the CDR3 is 11 residues. From germline, CDR1 is SGHKS and CDR2 YYEKEE (reference sequence). CDR3 residues: CASSLVGTQYF. The CDR3 nucleotides read TGTGCCAGCAGCTTGGTGGGGACCCAGTACTTC.

This clonotype has ten or more counts. This rearrangement joins TRBV27 to TRBJ2-7; TRBD2 agrees at 14 bases. This CDR3 has 16 amino acids. Germline V lookup: CDR1 MNHEY, CDR2 SMNVEV (reference sequence). Trimming at V came to 4 bases and at J to 7 bases, leaving 9 bases not matched to a gene. CDR3 residues: CASSSGTSGSKGEQYF. CDR3 nucleotide sequence: TGTGCCAGCAGTTCCGGGACTAGCGGGAGCAAAGGGGAGCAGTACTTC.

This clonotype occurred many times. The J gene is TRBJ2-1, the V gene TRBV10-3, with 9 nucleotides matching TRBD2. Looked up from germline, CDR1 is ENHRY and CDR2 is SYGVKD. The CDR3 is made up of 16 amino acids. V trimming: 1 base; J trimming: 10 bases; junction bases outside the gene matches: 11. CDR3 sequence reads: CAISELRTSEPREQFF. Here the CDR3 DNA reads TGTGCCATCAGTGAGTTGAGGACTAGCGAGCCTAGGGAGCAGTTCTTC.

This clonotype has ten or more counts. The gene calls are TRBV15 and TRBJ2-1, with D uncertain. Germline CDR1 reads LNHNV; CDR2 reads YYDKDF (reference sequence). V was trimmed by 2 bases and J by 9 bases, leaving 14 bases between them. The CDR3 contains 14 residues. For the CDR3, the DNA is TGTGCCACCAGCAGATCCCTACTAAGGGTTGAGCAGTTCTTC. Translated: CATSRSLLRVEQFF.

This clonotype was recorded at least ten times. The chain has TRBV4-2 and TRBJ2-3; no clear D gene. Trimming shortened V by 0 bases and J by 6 bases, and 13 bases separated the two germline ends. CDR1 LGHNA and CDR2 YNFKEQ come from the germline V gene. This CDR3 is 15 amino acids long. DNA for the CDR3: TGTGCCAGCAGCCAAGACCATAGGAGAGGTGATACGCAGTATTTT. It encodes CASSQDHRRGDTQYF.

This clonotype occurred many times. This chain joins TRBV12-3 or TRBV12-4 and TRBJ1-3; TRBD1 matches at 7 bases. Germline trimming cut 5 bases from V and 4 bases from J; bases unmatched to any gene: 11. The CDR3 has 16 amino acids. This chain's CDR3 is CASSTTTGVRGNTIYF. In DNA form, the CDR3 reads TGTGCCAGCAGTACCACCACAGGGGTTAGAGGAAACACCATATATTTT.

The sample holds many counts of this clonotype. The J gene is TRBJ2-1, the V gene TRBV6-2 or TRBV6-3; 9 positions agree with TRBD1. V lost 2 bases and J lost 9; bases outside the gene matches: 11. The CDR3 length is 16 residues. Germline assignment: CDR1 MNHEY and CDR2 SVGEGT. The CDR3 DNA sequence: TGTGCCAGCAGTTACCTTGGACAGGGGACCTATGGTGAGCAGTTCTTC. This encodes CASSYLGQGTYGEQFF.

Notes on this clonotype: A single base separates this from a much larger clone, so it may be a read error. The chain couples TRBV7-2 to TRBJ2-7; D unresolved. The CDR3 runs 16 residues. Germline V gives CDR1 SGHTA, CDR2 FQGNSA. This chain's CDR3 is CAISPEIHSESYEQYF. As DNA, the CDR3 is TGTGCCATCAGCCCCGAGATACACTCAGAGTCCTACGAGCAGTACTTC.

This clonotype was counted at least ten times. This chain connects TRBV6-5 to TRBJ1-2; D gene ambiguous. Trimming left V 6 bases short and J 0 bases short, with 5 bases between. This CDR3 contains 12 residues. Germline CDR1 reads MNHEY; CDR2 reads SVGAGI. The CDR3 region has the DNA TGTGCCAGCAGGACATCTAACTATGGCTACACCTTC. Amino acid sequence: CASRTSNYGYTF.

This clonotype showed up many times. The J gene is TRBJ2-1, the V gene TRBV7-9; D not resolved. Germline V gene lookup returns CDR1 SEHNR and CDR2 FQNEAQ (reference sequence). Trimming took 1 base from V and 9 from J, leaving 13 bases between them. The CDR3 contains 14 residues. CDR3 coding DNA: TGTGCCAGCAGCTTAGGATTGTCGCCGTTTGAGCAGTTCTTC. As protein: CASSLGLSPFEQFF.

This clonotype was recorded many times. This chain links TRBV11-3 with TRBJ2-1, with 9 positions matching TRBD1. This CDR3 contains 13 residues. The germline V gene has CDR1 SGHNT and CDR2 YENEEA. J gave up 12 bases and V 4 bases, and 7 bases lay outside the gene matches. CDR3 coding DNA: TGTGCCAGCAGCTCGGGACAGGGTACAGGGCAGTTCTTC. Translated: CASSSGQGTGQFF.

Many counts were recorded for this clonotype. The chain is built from TRBV5-6 and TRBJ2-2; 7 bases map to TRBD2. J lost 6 bases, V lost 6 bases, and 5 bases had no gene match. CDR3 length: 13 amino acids. Germline V CDR1 and CDR2: SGHDT, YYEEEE. The CDR3 loop reads CASTLGGAGELFF. CDR3 nucleotide sequence: TGTGCCAGCACCCTGGGGGGGGCCGGGGAGCTGTTTTTT.

This clonotype was detected ten times or more. The rearrangement uses TRBV10-2 and TRBJ2-3, with D possibly matching TRBD2 (6 bases). V shed 6 bases and J shed 4 bases, with 11 bases lying between them. The CDR3 runs 13 residues. The germline gives CDR1 WSHSY, CDR2 SAAADI. CDR3 nucleotides: TGCGCCAGCAGGGGCGGGAACGCAGATACGCAGTATTTT. It codes for CASRGGNADTQYF.